A single T cell receptor beta chain is shown here with its context. As yet, its antigen is unknown. This record belongs to a study of T cell responses to AZD1222 COVID-19 vaccine. This CDR3 is 15 amino acids long. V was trimmed by 1 base and J by 7 bases, leaving 17 bases between them. In germline, CDR1 is LGHNA, CDR2 YNFKEQ. Generated by immunoSEQ multiplex PCR, the TCRdb table keeps only in-frame clones and is missing some. The sample lists about 78,000 clones, 90% occurring once. Study observations and caveats: After two AZD1222 doses, spike-specific TCR breadth and depth rose versus day 0.

This TCR was recovered from an adult who received the AZD1222 COVID-19 vaccine. The source was peripheral blood, collected 28 days after the second AZD1222 dose. This chain links TRBV4-2 with TRBJ2-7; the D gene is possibly TRBD2 (5 bases). Here the CDR3 DNA reads TGTGCCAGCAGCCAAGGGGGAGACCCAGGCTGGGAGCAGTACTTC. Protein product: CASSQGGDPGWEQYF.